Detailed here is one TCR beta chain. No antigen is known for it. Deletions cut 3 bases from V and 3 bases from J, with 20 bases between. The CDR3 runs 17 residues. The germline gives CDR1 MNHEY, CDR2 SMNVEV (reference sequence). Naivety among CD8 cells was defined by CD45RO negativity and positive CCR7 selection, thereby excluding terminally differentiated effector memory CD45RA+ cells. Recent vaccinations or acute infections were absent in the healthy HIV-negative adult donors. The data are from a study of shared clonotypes between healthy human individuals. Study-wide findings and caveats: Compared with clonotypes that all four donors shared, non-shared clonotypes had lower generation probabilities.

TCRdb's copy holds only in-frame clones and misses some; the assay was immunoSEQ multiplex PCR. The table has under 700,000 clones, around 95% seen once. The sequence was obtained from a woman aged 25 to 39 in good health. The chain recombines TRBV27 with TRBJ1-1; maybe TRBD1 (6 bases). The specimen was naive CD8+ T cells sorted from blood. CDR3 sequence reads: CASSFIGPQGQDTEAFF. The CDR3 DNA is TGTGCCAGCAGTTTTATTGGGCCACAGGGTCAGGACACTGAAGCTTTCTTT.